The present entry profiles one TCR beta chain with its context. TCRdb's copy holds only in-frame clones and misses some; the assay was immunoSEQ multiplex PCR. Among around 460,000 clones listed, 70% to 90% were seen once. This specimen comes from a study of blood T cell repertoires in COVID-19. Background on the study: Material from acute and convalescent COVID-19 was sourced from the United States, Italy and Spain.

Input material: peripheral blood. The sequence derives from a man younger than 35 with COVID-19, enrolled during active disease.

CDR3 coding DNA: TGTGCCAGCAGTGAGACTAGCGGGGATACGCAGTATTTT. This gives the protein CASSETSGDTQYF. V gene TRBV25-1 combines with J gene TRBJ2-3, with 10 bases fitting TRBD2. V lost 3 bases, J lost 6 bases, and 0 bases stayed unmatched. Germline CDR1 and CDR2: MGHDK and SYGVNS. This CDR3 comprises 13 residues.